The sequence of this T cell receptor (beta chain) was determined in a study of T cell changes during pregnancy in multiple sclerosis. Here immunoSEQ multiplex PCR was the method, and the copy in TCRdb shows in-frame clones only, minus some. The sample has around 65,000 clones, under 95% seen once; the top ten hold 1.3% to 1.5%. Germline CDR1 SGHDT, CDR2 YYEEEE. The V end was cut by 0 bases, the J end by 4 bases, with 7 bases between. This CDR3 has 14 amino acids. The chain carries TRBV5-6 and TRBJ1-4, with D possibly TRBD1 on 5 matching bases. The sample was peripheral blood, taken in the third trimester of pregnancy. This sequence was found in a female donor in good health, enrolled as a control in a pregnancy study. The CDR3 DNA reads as TGTGCCAGCAGCTTGGGACAGAATAATGAAAAACTGTTTTTT. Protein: CASSLGQNNEKLFF.